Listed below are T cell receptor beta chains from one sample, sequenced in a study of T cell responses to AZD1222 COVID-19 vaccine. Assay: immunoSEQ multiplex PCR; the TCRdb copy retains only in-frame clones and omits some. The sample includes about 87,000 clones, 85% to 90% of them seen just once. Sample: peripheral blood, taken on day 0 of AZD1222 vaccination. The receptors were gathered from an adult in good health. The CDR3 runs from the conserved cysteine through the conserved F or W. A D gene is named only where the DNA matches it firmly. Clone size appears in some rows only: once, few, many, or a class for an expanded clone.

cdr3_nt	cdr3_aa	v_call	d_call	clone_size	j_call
TGTGCCAGCAGCCACGGACAGGGCTCACCCCTCCACTTT	CASSHGQGSPLHF	TRBV11-2	TRBD1	NA	TRBJ1-6
TGTGCCAGCAGCCCGGGGAATGGCGGGGATTCCTGGGGGCAGTACTTC	CASSPGNGGDSWGQYF	TRBV7-9	NA	NA	TRBJ2-7
TGTGCCAGCAGTTTCCTGGGGGGCCGGACGGACACTGAAGCTTTCTTT	CASSFLGGRTDTEAFF	TRBV27	NA	NA	TRBJ1-1
TGTGCCAGCAGCTTGGGGTTAGTCACCGGGGAGCTGTTTTTT	CASSLGLVTGELFF	TRBV5-6	NA	NA	TRBJ2-2
TGTGCCAGCAGCCCAGGGGGGGCGAACTATGGCTACACCTTC	CASSPGGANYGYTF	TRBV7-2	TRBD1	NA	TRBJ1-2
TGTGCCAGCAGCTTCCTTGACAGCACAGATACGCAGTATTTT	CASSFLDSTDTQYF	TRBV11-3	NA	NA	TRBJ2-3
TGTGCCAGCAGGGGTCCCGGGACAGGGGCCTTTAATGAAAAACTGTTTTTT	CASRGPGTGAFNEKLFF	TRBV2	TRBD1	NA	TRBJ1-4
TGCAGCGTTGAGATGGGGGACAGGCAGTACTTC	CSVEMGDRQYF	TRBV29-1	TRBD1	NA	TRBJ2-7
TGTGCCAGTAGTGGGGACGTGGGGAACACTGAAGCTTTCTTT	CASSGDVGNTEAFF	TRBV19	NA	NA	TRBJ1-1
TGTGCTAGTGGGGGGGGACAGGGACTAGCCTACGAGCAGTACTTC	CASGGGQGLAYEQYF	TRBV12-5	NA	NA	TRBJ2-7
TGTGCCAGCTCACCACCATCGACAGGGTATTATGGCTACACCTTC	CASSPPSTGYYGYTF	TRBV18	TRBD1	NA	TRBJ1-2
TGTGCCAGCTCACCCCGCGGGTCCTACGAGCAGTACTTC	CASSPRGSYEQYF	TRBV18	NA	NA	TRBJ2-7
TGTGCCAGCAGCTTCAGGGGAAGGTCACCCCTCCACTTT	CASSFRGRSPLHF	TRBV5-8	NA	NA	TRBJ1-6
TGTGCCAGTAGTATTTCGATAAACTCCTATAATTCACCCCTCCACTTT	CASSISINSYNSPLHF	TRBV19	NA	NA	TRBJ1-6
TGTGCCAGCAGCTTACTATCTAGCAATCAGCCCCAGCATTTT	CASSLLSSNQPQHF	TRBV7-2	NA	NA	TRBJ1-5
TGTGCCAGCAGCTTAGTAGCAAGCTCCTACGAGCAGTACTTC	CASSLVASSYEQYF	TRBV7-9	NA	few	TRBJ2-7
TGCGCCAGCAGCCGGGTACAGGGGGAACCTTACGAGCAGTACTTC	CASSRVQGEPYEQYF	TRBV4-1	TRBD1	few	TRBJ2-7
TGTGCCAGCAGCCCCGGACTAGCAGGCACCGGGGAGCTGTTTTTT	CASSPGLAGTGELFF	TRBV7-3	TRBD2	few	TRBJ2-2
TGTGCCAGTAGTTTGGACAGGGGTGGTTACGAGCAGTACTTC	CASSLDRGGYEQYF	TRBV19	TRBD1	NA	TRBJ2-7
TGTGCCAGCTCACCACTTCCAGCCTCTGGAAACACCATATATTTT	CASSPLPASGNTIYF	TRBV18	NA	NA	TRBJ1-3
TGCAGCGTCGGGGCAGGGCGCGGCGGTTCCTACGAGCAGTACTTC	CSVGAGRGGSYEQYF	TRBV29-1	NA	NA	TRBJ2-7
TGTGCCAGCAGCCACCTCGGTTTTGGCGGGGAGCTGTTTTTT	CASSHLGFGGELFF	TRBV3-1/TRBV3-2	NA	NA	TRBJ2-2
TGTGCCAGCAGTCCGCTTATCAGGGAAGTCACTGAAGCTTTCTTT	CASSPLIREVTEAFF	TRBV27	NA	NA	TRBJ1-1
TGTGCCAGCAGTCCCGACAGGGGGGTTCAGCCCCAGCATTTT	CASSPDRGVQPQHF	TRBV28	TRBD1	NA	TRBJ1-5